The sequence of this TCR beta chain was determined in a study of T-cell memory formation after mild COVID-19. Findings and limits, study-wide: Shrinking CD4+ clones were chiefly CM and EM; CD8+ ones were chiefly EMRA.

V shed 5 bases and J shed 11 bases, with 11 bases lying between them. This CDR3 is built from 11 residues. This clonotype appeared many times. Its antigen remains unidentified. TCRdb independently ran MiXCR on the 5' RACE reads; one entry per CDR3 protein. Of 300,000 or so distinct CDR3 sequences in the sample, around 15% were seen once. The V gene is TRBV12-3 or TRBV12-4, the J gene TRBJ2-3; no definite D call. The sequence was collected from a man aged 18 to 29 who had mild COVID-19 (a few samples of this study predate the infection). Cell type and time point are not known. Sequenced material: PBMCs or a T cell subset sorted from them (not recorded which). The DNA for the CDR3 is TGTGCCAGCAGTATACTTAGGCTGCAGTATTTT. It is translated as CASSILRLQYF.